This TCR beta chain is from a study of OX40 agonist ivuxolimab in advanced cancers. This clone was recorded only once. This table comes from immunoSEQ multiplex PCR, and its TCRdb copy is limited to in-frame clones, with some not included. The table lists 75,000 to 100,000 clones, around nine tenths of them singletons. Looked up from germline, CDR1 is MGHDK and CDR2 is SYGVNS. CDR3 length equals 13 residues. Trimming pared 4 bases from V and 4 bases from J, leaving 10 bases between. Sequencing was performed on CD4+ or CD8+ T cells sorted from blood, taken in a trial of the OX40 agonist ivuxolimab. The chain uses TRBV25-1 and TRBJ2-5; D gene uncertain. The receptor was derived from an adult with an advanced solid tumor such as melanoma, head and neck, liver or kidney cancer. The CDR3 region is CASSANKGETQYF. For the CDR3, the DNA is TGTGCCAGCAGTGCAAATAAAGGAGAGACCCAGTACTTC.